These 30 T cell receptor beta chains were sequenced from one sample in a study of cytomegalovirus exposure and HLA in healthy donors. A multiplex PCR was run with 60 Vbeta primers and 13 Jbeta primers. The method was immunoSEQ multiplex PCR; TCRdb's version includes in-frame clones alone and lacks a portion of them. Found here are 35,000 to 45,000 clones, around 77% of them singletons; the top ten hold 7% to 10%. The material sequenced was PBMCs. The receptors come from a woman in her 30s in good health and CMV-seropositive.

The chain joins TRBV7-2 to TRBJ2-7, with D possibly TRBD2 on 6 matching bases. CDR1 is SGHTA, CDR2 FQGNSA, per germline. The CDR3 runs 13 residues. V shed 5 bases and J shed 6 bases, with 14 bases lying between them. CDR3 sequence: CASSPGLGGEQYF. The CDR3 DNA sequence: TGTGCCAGCAGCCCGGGGCTCGGGGGCGAGCAGTACTTC.

This chain joins TRBV5-1 and TRBJ2-5; D gene uncertain. Germline V lookup: CDR1 SGHRS, CDR2 YFSETQ. Deletions cut 3 bases from V and 3 bases from J, with 12 bases between. The CDR3 runs 14 residues. The CDR3 DNA reads as TGCGCCAGCAGCTCCCGAGACACGAAAGAGACCCAGTACTTC. Residues: CASSSRDTKETQYF.

The chain couples TRBV11-2 to TRBJ2-7; D perhaps matches TRBD2 (5 bases). This CDR3 comprises 16 residues. Germline V lookup: CDR1 SGHAT, CDR2 FQNNGV. Trimming pared 0 bases from V and 2 bases from J, leaving 14 bases between. The DNA of the CDR3 is TGTGCCAGCAGCTTAGATCTAAGGCGGGCCGCCTACGAGCAGTACTTC. Its translation: CASSLDLRRAAYEQYF.

The chain combines TRBV25-1 with TRBJ1-2; possibly TRBD1 for D (5 bases). The V gene's germline CDR1 is MGHDK and CDR2 SYGVNS. The CDR3 has 16 amino acids. V was trimmed by 1 base and J by 4 bases, leaving 16 bases between them. Here the CDR3 reads CASSEWQDTQPYGYTF. The CDR3 nucleotides read TGTGCCAGCAGTGAATGGCAGGACACACAACCCTATGGCTACACCTTC.

V usage is TRBV6-5 and J usage is TRBJ1-1; 7 positions agree with TRBD1. CDR3 length: 15 residues. CDR1 and CDR2 from the germline V gene are MNHEY and SVGAGI. V shed 5 bases, J shed 4 bases, and the junction held 10 bases outside the gene matches. CDR3 sequence reads: CASSSRQGQSTEAFF. For the CDR3, the DNA is TGTGCCAGCAGTAGCCGACAGGGCCAAAGCACTGAAGCTTTCTTT.

The chain carries TRBV7-3 and TRBJ2-1; 8 bases agree with TRBD2. CDR1 and CDR2 from the germline V gene are SGHTA and FQGTGA. With 2 bases clipped from V and 8 bases from J, the junction kept 2 bases outside the gene matches. CDR3 length equals 13 residues. CDR3 bases: TGTGCCAGCAGCTTAGGACTAGCAGATGAGCAGTTCTTC. Protein product: CASSLGLADEQFF. Looking up the rest from reference TRBV7-3 and TRBJ2-1 gives the full variable domain: GAGVSQTPSNKVTEKGKYVELRCDPISGHTALYWYRQSLGQGPEFLIYFQGTGAADDSGLPNDRFFAVRPEGSVSTLKIQRTERGDSAVYLCASSLGLADEQFFGPGTRLTVL.

CDR3 sequence (DNA): TGTGCCAGCAGTTTTGGGCTAGCGGACTCCTACGAGCAGTACTTC. It translates to CASSFGLADSYEQYF. This chain uses TRBV5-6 with TRBJ2-5; 7 bases agree with TRBD2. The J call is in doubt because the DNA end fits TRBJ2-7 better. Germline values: CDR1 SGHDT, CDR2 YYEEEE. The CDR3 loop spans 15 amino acids.

The rearrangement joins TRBV6-1 to TRBJ1-3; perhaps TRBD1 as D (5 bases). Germline V gene lookup returns CDR1 MNHNS and CDR2 SASEGT. Trimming took off 0 bases at V and 4 bases at J, with 16 bases between the two ends. The CDR3 spans 17 residues. CDR3 coding DNA: TGTGCCAGCAGTGAAGCCCGGGGGGGAGGGGTGGGAAACACCATATATTTT. Translating gives CASSEARGGGVGNTIYF.

The CDR3 DNA reads TGTGCCAGCAGCCGACTGACAGGGTTCGAGCAGTACTTC. Translating gives CASSRLTGFEQYF. V and J are TRBV7-9 and TRBJ2-7; TRBD1 matches at 7 bases. Germline V lookup: CDR1 SEHNR, CDR2 FQNEAQ (reference sequence). The V and J ends lost 5 bases and 6 bases, in that order; junction bases with no gene match: 7. This CDR3 has 13 residues.

This chain joins TRBV25-1 and TRBJ2-7; no definite D call. The CDR3 is 11 residues long. Germline V CDR1 and CDR2: MGHDK, SYGVNS. The V and J ends lost 4 bases and 6 bases respectively, with 7 bases between them. The CDR3 loop is CASSALGEQYF. The CDR3 coding sequence is TGTGCCAGCAGTGCCCTCGGCGAGCAGTACTTC.

This sequence joins TRBV7-2 and TRBJ1-2, with D possibly matching TRBD1 (5 bases). V lost 2 bases and J 8 bases, leaving 12 bases between the germline ends. CDR1 is SGHTA and CDR2 is FQGNSA in the germline V gene. This CDR3 has 13 amino acids. In nucleotides, the CDR3 is TGTGCCAGCAGCTTACGAAGGGGCCAGGGCTACACCTTC. It yields the protein CASSLRRGQGYTF. Combining the CDR3 with reference TRBV7-2 and TRBJ1-2 gives the whole variable domain GAGVSQSPSNKVTEKGKDVELRCDPISGHTALYWYRQSLGQGLEFLIYFQGNSAPDKSGLPSDRFSAERTGGSVSTLTIQRTQQEDSAVYLCASSLRRGQGYTFGSGTRLTVV.

The chain joins TRBV9 to TRBJ1-2; 7 bases agree with TRBD1. The CDR3 runs 16 residues. The germline V gene encodes CDR1 SGDLS and CDR2 YYNGEE. After removal of 3 bases from V and 2 bases from J, the junction contained 10 bases not matched to a gene. Here the CDR3 reads CASSAASGGWNYGYTF. The CDR3 region has the DNA TGTGCCAGCAGCGCAGCCTCAGGGGGTTGGAACTATGGCTACACCTTC.

The chain employs TRBV5-1 and TRBJ1-1; 10 bases agree with TRBD1. V lost 3 bases to trimming and J lost 6 bases; unmatched junction nucleotides: 8. CDR3 size: 15 residues. Germline V gene sequence: CDR1 SGHRS, CDR2 YFSETQ. The CDR3 region is CASSSMDRGLAEAFF. CDR3 coding DNA: TGCGCCAGCAGCTCGATGGACAGGGGGTTGGCTGAAGCTTTCTTT. Using reference TRBV5-1 and TRBJ1-1 for the parts outside the CDR3, the full variable domain is KAGVTQTPRYLIKTRGQQVTLSCSPISGHRSVSWYQQTPGQGLQFLFEYFSETQRNKGNFPGRFSGRQFSNSRSEMNVSTLELGDSALYLCASSSMDRGLAEAFFGQGTRLTVV.

This sequence joins TRBV9 and TRBJ2-1, with 7 bases fitting TRBD2. V shed 3 bases, J shed 4 bases, and the junction held 10 bases outside the gene matches. Germline V lookup: CDR1 SGDLS, CDR2 YYNGEE. The CDR3 loop spans 16 amino acids. CDR3 nucleotide sequence: TGTGCCAGCAGCGGAGGTCCGACTAGCTTTTACAATGAGCAGTTCTTC. Protein product: CASSGGPTSFYNEQFF.

The V gene is TRBV27, the J gene TRBJ2-1, with TRBD1 identical over 7 bases. Germline lookup yields CDR1 MNHEY and CDR2 SMNVEV (reference sequence). V lost 4 bases, J lost 0 bases, and 18 bases stayed unmatched. CDR3 length equals 20 residues. CDR3 in amino acids: CASSWAVSTGASSSYNEQFF. The CDR3 DNA reads as TGTGCCAGCAGTTGGGCCGTATCTACAGGGGCTTCCAGCTCCTACAATGAGCAGTTCTTC.

The chain is built from TRBV2 and TRBJ2-3; 8 bases align to TRBD1. J gave up 3 bases and V 10 bases, and 9 bases lay outside the gene matches. Germline V gene sequence: CDR1 SNHLY, CDR2 FYNNEI. CDR3 length: 14 amino acids. The CDR3 here is CATSRDRRTDTQYF. CDR3 nucleotides: TGTGCCACCTCCCGGGACAGGAGAACAGATACGCAGTATTTT.

With regard to this clone: Germline is not matched at one junction end, which may reflect a read error. The V call is TRBV9, the J call TRBJ1-4; 7 nucleotides match TRBD1. Germline-derived CDR1 and CDR2 are SGDLS and YYNGEE. The CDR3 sequence is 15 residues long. In DNA, the CDR3 is TGTTCCAGCAGCAACGCAGGGGGATATAATGAAAAACTGTTTTTT. Its protein product is CSSSNAGGYNEKLFF.

V usage is TRBV7-9 and J usage is TRBJ2-1, with 7 bases lining up with TRBD2. V lost 5 bases to trimming and J lost 5 bases; unmatched junction nucleotides: 21. The germline V gene has CDR1 SEHNR and CDR2 FQNEAQ (reference sequence). The CDR3 covers 19 residues. The CDR3 protein is CASSPMSPAGASLNNEQFF. Written as DNA, the CDR3 is TGTGCCAGCAGCCCAATGAGCCCGGCGGGAGCGTCTCTCAACAATGAGCAGTTCTTC.

The chain carries TRBV6-5 and TRBJ2-3; 7 nucleotides match TRBD2. The CDR3 sequence is 15 residues long. The V segment lost 6 bases and the J segment 1 base; nucleotides outside the gene matches: 7. Germline V gives CDR1 MNHEY, CDR2 SVGAGI. CDR3 DNA: TGTGCCAGCAGGGCGGTTCTAGCGGGCACAGATACGCAGTATTTT. It yields the protein CASRAVLAGTDTQYF.

CDR3 region: CASSVTGLSGELFF. The CDR3 DNA sequence: TGTGCCAGCAGCGTAACTGGACTCTCCGGGGAGCTGTTTTTT. V usage is TRBV9 and J usage is TRBJ2-2, with D perhaps TRBD2 (5 bases). The CDR3 covers 14 residues. With 1 base removed from V and 6 bases from J, the gap between germline ends came to 10 bases. In germline, CDR1 is SGDLS, CDR2 YYNGEE.

V usage is TRBV18 and J usage is TRBJ1-5; 7 bases agree with TRBD1. This CDR3 spans 14 amino acids. The germline gives CDR1 KGHSH, CDR2 LQKENI. Germline trimming cut 3 bases from V and 9 bases from J; bases unmatched to any gene: 8. CDR3 residues: CASSPGQLDMPQHF. In nucleotides, the CDR3 is TGTGCCAGCTCACCGGGACAGCTAGACATGCCCCAGCATTTT.

The chain links TRBV5-1 to TRBJ2-1; 9 bases match TRBD2. Germline CDR1 is SGHRS and CDR2 is YFSETQ. Trimming removed 0 bases from V and 4 bases from J; junction bases left unmatched: 8. CDR3 length: 17 amino acids. The CDR3 nucleotides read TGCGCCAGCAGCTTGGCCCCTAGCGGGACCGTATACAATGAGCAGTTCTTC. Encoded protein: CASSLAPSGTVYNEQFF.

This chain's CDR3 is CASSFSPDQDTEAFF. In nucleotides, the CDR3 is TGTGCCAGCAGTTTTTCTCCAGATCAGGACACTGAAGCTTTCTTT. The chain carries TRBV6-6 and TRBJ1-1; D gene unclear. In germline, CDR1 is MNHNY, CDR2 SVGAGI (reference sequence). The V gene lost 4 bases and the J gene lost 3 bases, with 15 bases spanning the gap. The CDR3 contains 15 residues.

The gene calls are TRBV6-4 and TRBJ2-1, with 7 positions matching TRBD2. The CDR3 is 13 amino acids. The V segment lost 4 bases and the J segment 6 bases; nucleotides outside the gene matches: 3. CDR1 and CDR2 from the germline V gene are MRHNA and SNTAGT. The CDR3 loop is CASSAQRGNEQFF. The CDR3 DNA follows: TGTGCCAGCAGTGCCCAGCGGGGCAATGAGCAGTTCTTC.

About this clone: At one end, the junction sequence differs from germline, possibly due to a read error. This chain uses TRBV4-1 with TRBJ2-1, with D maybe TRBD2 (6 bases). The CDR3 is 14 amino acids. Per the germline V gene, CDR1 is MGHRA and CDR2 is YSYEKL. CDR3 region: CASTQLGAGNEQFF. The CDR3, as DNA: TGCGCCAGCACCCAATTAGGTGCGGGAAATGAGCAGTTCTTC.

As to this clone: At one of its ends the junction is not consistent with the germline gene, which may arise from a read error. The chain carries TRBV7-9 and TRBJ1-2; maybe TRBD1 (6 bases). Germline V gene data show CDR1 as SEHNR and CDR2 as FQNEAQ (reference sequence). The CDR3 has 14 residues. The CDR3 coding sequence is TGTTCCAGCAGCTTAACAGGGACTAACTATGGCTACACCTTC. Protein sequence: CSSSLTGTNYGYTF.

The chain combines TRBV11-2 with TRBJ2-5; D is ambiguous. Trimming shortened V by 1 base and J by 11 bases, and 11 bases separated the two germline ends. CDR1 is SGHAT and CDR2 is FQNNGV in the germline V gene. The CDR3 runs to 12 residues. The CDR3 DNA follows: TGTGCCAGCAGCTTAGGGCAGGCAGTGCAGTACTTC. It codes for CASSLGQAVQYF. Full variable domain (remainder filled in from reference TRBV11-2 and TRBJ2-5): EAGVAQSPRYKIIEKRQSVAFWCNPISGHATLYWYQQILGQGPKLLIQFQNNGVVDDSQLPKDRFSAERLKGVDSTLKIQPAKLEDSAVYLCASSLGQAVQYFGPGTRLLVL.

The genes are TRBV27 and TRBJ2-3; tentative D call: TRBD2 (5 bases). This CDR3 region has 18 residues. The germline CDR1 and CDR2 sequences are MNHEY and SMNVEV (reference sequence). V lost 6 bases and J 0 bases, leaving 22 bases between the germline ends. The CDR3 nucleotides are TGTGCCAGCAGCCTCATACCCTACGGACGACTAAGCACAGATACGCAGTATTTT. As protein: CASSLIPYGRLSTDTQYF.

This clone has a single count. J is TRBJ2-2 and V is TRBV27; 10 positions match TRBD2. V trimming: 8 bases; J trimming: 4 bases; junction bases outside the gene matches: 13. The CDR3 length is 17 residues. CDR1 is MNHEY, CDR2 SMNVEV, per germline (reference sequence). This chain's CDR3 is CASGTSPGLAITGELFF. Here the CDR3 DNA reads TGTGCCAGCGGCACCAGCCCGGGACTAGCGATCACCGGGGAGCTGTTTTTT.

V is TRBV5-8 and J is TRBJ2-3; 10 positions agree with TRBD2. In germline, CDR1 is SGHTS, CDR2 YDEGEE. The CDR3 consists of 14 residues. Trimming cost V 0 bases and J 6 bases; bases outside gene matches: 1. The CDR3 loop is CASSLGSGGDTQYF. CDR3 bases: TGTGCCAGCAGCTTGGGTAGCGGGGGGGATACGCAGTATTTT. The whole variable domain, remainder taken from reference TRBV5-8 and TRBJ2-3, is EAGVTQSPTHLIKTRGQQATLRCSPISGHTSVYWYQQALGLGLQFLLWYDEGEERNRGNFPPRFSGRQFPNYSSELNVNALELEDSALYLCASSLGSGGDTQYFGPGTRLTVL.